Each of the 7 T cell receptor beta chains below was sequenced from the same sample in a study of control samples from healthy donors and cancer patients. The protocol was immunoSEQ multiplex PCR, while the TCRdb copy is restricted to in-frame clones and leaves out a portion. The data show tens of thousands of clones, around four fifths seen once. The material sequenced was blood. The receptors come from a man in his fifties or sixties in good health.

The chain employs TRBV5-1 and TRBJ2-3; 11 positions agree with TRBD2. This CDR3 has 15 residues. The J segment lost 3 bases and the V segment lost 9 bases, leaving 9 bases of the junction unmatched. Per germline, CDR1 SGHRS and CDR2 YFSETQ. The CDR3 loop reads CATQRLAGMTDTQYF. In DNA, the CDR3 is TGCGCCACCCAAAGACTAGCGGGGATGACAGATACGCAGTATTTT.

This chain links TRBV5-5 with TRBJ1-5; D is uncertain. The V and J ends lost 3 bases and 0 bases respectively, with 19 bases between them. The length of the CDR3 is 18 residues. Germline V CDR1 and CDR2: SGHKS, YYEKEE (reference sequence). CDR3 region: CASSSLMGSLASNQPQHF. The CDR3 bases are TGTGCCAGCAGCTCGCTTATGGGGAGTTTGGCTAGCAATCAGCCCCAGCATTTT.

V gene TRBV7-9 combines with J gene TRBJ2-1; 8 positions match TRBD1. The CDR3 runs 16 residues. V was clipped by 5 bases and J by 7 bases; unmatched bases: 13. Germline V gene data show CDR1 as SEHNR and CDR2 as FQNEAQ (reference sequence). CDR3 nucleotides: TGTGCCAGCAGCGACAGGGGCCCCCCAGGTGGAAATGAGCAGTTCTTC. The encoded protein is CASSDRGPPGGNEQFF. The full variable domain, with the rest looked up from reference TRBV7-9 and TRBJ2-1, is DTGVSQNPRHKITKRGQNVTFRCDPISEHNRLYWYRQTLGQGPEFLTYFQNEAQLEKSRLLSDRFSAERPKGSFSTLEIQRTEQGDSAMYLCASSDRGPPGGNEQFFGPGTRLTVL.

This clone appeared a few times. The V call is TRBV2, the J call TRBJ1-6; D is undetermined. The CDR3 is 13 amino acids. Germline V gives CDR1 SNHLY, CDR2 FYNNEI. Trimming pared 6 bases from V and 5 bases from J, leaving 8 bases between. DNA for the CDR3: TGTGCCAGCAGACGCACGGATAATTCACCCCTCCACTTT. Its protein is CASRRTDNSPLHF.

The genes are TRBV28 and TRBJ1-2, with D possibly matching TRBD1 (5 bases). Trimming pared 2 bases from V and 8 bases from J, leaving 15 bases between. Germline V gene data show CDR1 as MDHEN and CDR2 as SYDVKM. This CDR3 is built from 14 residues. This CDR3 is CASSLDPRRGGYTF. The CDR3 nucleotides are TGTGCCAGCAGTTTAGACCCTAGGAGGGGCGGCTACACCTTC.

This sequence joins TRBV5-1 and TRBJ2-7; 15 bases line up with TRBD2. The trim removed 5 bases at V and 12 bases at J, leaving 12 bases unmatched. The CDR3 extends over 15 amino acids. CDR1 SGHRS and CDR2 YFSETQ come from the germline V gene. CDR3 bases: TGCGCCAGCAGGGAGGGGACTAGCGGGAGGAGAAGTCGGTACTTC. This codes for CASREGTSGRRSRYF.

V usage is TRBV24-1 and J usage is TRBJ2-7; 11 bases are shared with TRBD2. With V trimmed by 12 bases and J by 4 bases, 7 bases remained unmatched. CDR1 KGHDR and CDR2 SFDVKD come from the germline V gene. The CDR3 length is 13 residues. The CDR3 loop reads CAVEGTSGYEQYF. For the CDR3, the DNA is TGTGCCGTCGAGGGGACTAGCGGTTACGAGCAGTACTTC.